This T cell receptor beta chain originates from a study of cytomegalovirus exposure and HLA in healthy donors. Primers for the PCR totalled 60 Vbeta and 13 Jbeta. Assay used: immunoSEQ multiplex PCR; TCRdb lists only in-frame clones, some missing. The profile covers more than 200,000 clones, with 75% to 80% appearing a single time and less than 2% taken by the ten largest. A note on this clone: Antigen specificity is unknown.

The V gene lost 7 bases and the J gene lost 1 base, with 16 bases spanning the gap. Germline-derived CDR1 and CDR2 are MNHEY and SMNVEV (reference sequence). The CDR3 sequence is 15 residues long. Study results and caveats: In an earlier analysis, most TCR beta V segments were productive about 87% or about 30% of the time. Presence/absence analyses rested on an assumption that sequencing depth was roughly uniform across donors.

This sequence was found in a male donor in good health and CMV-seronegative. Sequenced material: PBMCs. The genes are TRBV27 and TRBJ1-1; no firm D call. The CDR3 nucleotides read TGTGCCAGCACTGAAAGAGGAGGGTCGAACACTGAAGCTTTCTTT. The encoded protein is CASTERGGSNTEAFF.